This record covers a single T cell receptor beta chain. This sample was included in a study of blood T cell repertoires in COVID-19. The protocol was immunoSEQ multiplex PCR, while the TCRdb copy is restricted to in-frame clones and leaves out a portion. The sample carries about 210,000 clones, approximately 78% recorded once. Germline V lookup: CDR1 SGHRS, CDR2 YFSETQ. The CDR3 has 14 amino acids. Trimming cost V 0 bases and J 4 bases; bases outside gene matches: 3. This receptor was identified in a woman aged 70-85 years with COVID-19, enrolled during active disease. The chain links TRBV5-1 to TRBJ2-5, with 7 bases aligning to TRBD2. Sequencing used peripheral blood. As DNA, the CDR3 is TGCGCCAGCAGCTTGGGCGGGAGTTCAGAGACCCAGTACTTC. Protein: CASSLGGSSETQYF.